The source of this T cell receptor (beta chain) is a study of beta chain features in type 1 diabetes. Overall study findings and caveats: The study found fewer insertions and more deletions at VDJ junctions in type 1 diabetes patients. The question left open here concerned HLA type influencing TCRB rearrangement. Type 1 diabetes patients had TCRB CDR3s that were shorter (moderately but significantly so) in all four CD4+ subsets.

Expressed TCRB transcripts were sequenced because the entire RNA isolate underwent reverse transcription. The data were produced by immunoSEQ multiplex PCR, yet TCRdb's version contains in-frame clones alone and is incomplete. The table shows about 640,000 clones, with about an eighth occurring only once. This clone was picked up a small number of times. Its specificity is unknown. With 0 bases removed from V and 1 base from J, the gap between germline ends came to 10 bases. The CDR3 extends over 16 amino acids. Germline V gene data show CDR1 as MNHEY and CDR2 as SVGAGI. The sample taken for sequencing was naive CD4+ T cells from blood. This chain connects TRBV6-5 to TRBJ2-4; TRBD2 is a possible D gene (6 bases). The source is a young man with type 1 diabetes. The CDR3 spells CASSYSFRGAKNIQYF. CDR3 nucleotides: TGTGCCAGCAGTTACTCGTTCCGGGGGGCCAAAAACATTCAGTACTTC.